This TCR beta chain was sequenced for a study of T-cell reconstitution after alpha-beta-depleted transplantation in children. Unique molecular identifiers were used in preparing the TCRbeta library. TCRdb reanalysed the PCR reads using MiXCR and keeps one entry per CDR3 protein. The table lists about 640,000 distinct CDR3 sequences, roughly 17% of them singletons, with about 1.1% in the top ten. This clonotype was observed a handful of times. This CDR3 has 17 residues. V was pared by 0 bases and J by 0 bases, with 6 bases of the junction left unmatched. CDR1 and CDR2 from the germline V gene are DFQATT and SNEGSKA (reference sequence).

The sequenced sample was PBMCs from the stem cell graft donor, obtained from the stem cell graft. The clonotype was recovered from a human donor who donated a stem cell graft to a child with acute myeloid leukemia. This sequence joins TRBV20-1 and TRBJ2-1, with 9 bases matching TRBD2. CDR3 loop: CSARDKAGGNSYNEQFF. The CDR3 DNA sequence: TGCAGTGCTAGAGATAAGGCGGGGGGGAACTCCTACAATGAGCAGTTCTTC.